The 21 T cell receptor beta chains given below trace back to one sample, sequenced in a study of cytomegalovirus exposure and HLA in healthy donors. Sequenced by immunoSEQ multiplex PCR; TCRdb stores in-frame clones only, minus some. The sample gives 150,000 to 200,000 clones, around 88% of which show up once; roughly 1.6% is in the top ten. Sequenced input: PBMCs. These receptors came from a woman under 30 in good health and CMV-seronegative.

Only a few counts were recorded for this clone. V usage is TRBV9 and J usage is TRBJ1-6; D not certain. V lost 3 bases, J lost 7 bases, and 8 bases lay in between. Germline V CDR1 and CDR2: SGDLS, YYNGEE. This CDR3 comprises 13 residues. The CDR3 DNA follows: TGTGCCAGCAGCGCCGCAGCGAATTCACCCCTCCACTTT. Amino acid sequence: CASSAAANSPLHF.

The genes are TRBV5-1 and TRBJ2-3; 10 bases fit TRBD1. V was pared by 5 bases and J by 2 bases, with 5 bases of the junction left unmatched. Germline-derived CDR1 and CDR2 are SGHRS and YFSETQ. This CDR3 comprises 15 residues. The CDR3 spells CASRQGTGVTDTQYF. The CDR3 coding sequence is TGCGCCAGCAGGCAAGGGACAGGGGTCACAGATACGCAGTATTTT.

The V gene is TRBV15, the J gene TRBJ2-7; 7 bases match TRBD1. The CDR3 extends over 14 amino acids. The ends lost 0 bases at V and 6 bases at J; junction bases unmatched: 5. CDR1 and CDR2 (germline): LNHNV, YYDKDF (reference sequence). CDR3 protein: CATSRDDRVPEQYF. The CDR3 bases are TGTGCCACCAGCAGAGACGACAGGGTACCCGAGCAGTACTTC. The full variable domain, its missing parts supplied by reference TRBV15 and TRBJ2-7, is DAMVIQNPRYQVTQFGKPVTLSCSQTLNHNVMYWYQQKSSQAPKLLFHYYDKDFNNEADTPDNFQSRRPNTSFCFLDIRSPGLGDTAMYLCATSRDDRVPEQYFGPGTRLTVT.

The chain uses TRBV10-1 and TRBJ2-7, with 9 nucleotides matching TRBD2. Germline-derived CDR1 and CDR2 are WNHNN and SYGVQD (reference sequence). Trimming cost V 0 bases and J 2 bases; bases outside gene matches: 2. This CDR3 region has 15 residues. The CDR3 bases are TGCGCCAGCAGTGAGTCGGGACTAGCACCCTACGAGCAGTACTTC. Protein product: CASSESGLAPYEQYF.

The chain combines TRBV19 with TRBJ1-1; D gene ambiguous. V lost 9 bases and J lost 1, with 12 bases in between. This CDR3 is 13 amino acids long. Per the germline V gene, CDR1 is LNHDA and CDR2 is SQIVND (reference sequence). CDR3 in DNA: TGTGCCAGCAAAGGTGGGCCGAACACTGAAGCTTTCTTT. As protein: CASKGGPNTEAFF.

This clone was seen a few times. The rearrangement uses TRBV5-1 and TRBJ1-2, with 8 bases that match TRBD1. V shed 3 bases, J shed 0 bases, and the junction held 7 bases outside the gene matches. Germline CDR1 and CDR2: SGHRS and YFSETQ. The CDR3 extends over 16 amino acids. DNA for the CDR3: TGCGCCAGCAGCTGGTTGACAGGGGCTGCTAACTATGGCTACACCTTC. Translation: CASSWLTGAANYGYTF.

V and J are TRBV19 and TRBJ2-1; 11 bases agree with TRBD2. Germline V lookup: CDR1 LNHDA, CDR2 SQIVND (reference sequence). V lost 6 bases and J lost 3; bases outside the gene matches: 7. The CDR3 runs to 16 residues. CDR3 sequence reads: CASRFRGTSGYNEQFF. DNA for the CDR3: TGTGCCAGTAGATTCAGAGGGACTAGCGGCTACAATGAGCAGTTCTTC.

The chain joins TRBV6-6 to TRBJ1-5; D is unclear. This CDR3 has 15 residues. Per the germline V gene, CDR1 is MNHNY and CDR2 is SVGAGI (reference sequence). V lost 2 bases and J lost 7, with 15 bases in between. The CDR3 DNA reads TGTGCCAGCAGTTACGATGTGGTGGAGGAGCAGCCCCAGCATTTT. The encoded protein is CASSYDVVEEQPQHF.

In this sample, this clone turned up once. This rearrangement joins TRBV21-1 to TRBJ2-6; TRBD2 was called by the table and not checked on the DNA. TRBV21-1 is reported as a pseudogene. The CDR3 runs to 14 residues. CDR3 nucleotides: TGTGCCAGCACCGGTCACTCTGGGGCCAACGTCCTGACTTTC. Residues: CASTGHSGANVLTF.

This chain uses TRBV10-3 with TRBJ2-5; D is possibly TRBD2 (6 bases). The CDR3 loop spans 15 amino acids. V gave up 4 bases and J gave up 1 base, with 13 bases separating them. Germline assignment: CDR1 ENHRY and CDR2 SYGVKD. CDR3 sequence: CAISVSGGTQETQYF. The CDR3 DNA is TGTGCCATCAGTGTAAGCGGCGGGACCCAAGAGACCCAGTACTTC.

The V call is TRBV6-5, the J call TRBJ1-1, with D possibly matching TRBD1 (6 bases). V was cut by 6 bases and J by 0 bases, with 11 bases left in between. This CDR3 comprises 14 residues. CDR1 and CDR2 (germline): MNHEY, SVGAGI. This CDR3 reads CASSYRDLNTEAFF. The CDR3 DNA sequence: TGTGCCAGCAGCTACAGGGACTTGAACACTGAAGCTTTCTTT.

This chain links TRBV6-5 with TRBJ1-2; 8 bases match TRBD1. Germline V lookup: CDR1 MNHEY, CDR2 SVGAGI. The CDR3 sequence is 13 residues long. The J segment lost 7 bases and the V segment lost 6 bases, leaving 7 bases of the junction unmatched. CDR3 sequence reads: CASRRQGAGGYTF. CDR3 DNA sequence: TGTGCCAGCAGACGGCAGGGGGCGGGTGGCTACACCTTC.

The chain recombines TRBV2 with TRBJ2-1; D perhaps matches TRBD2 (6 bases). CDR3 length: 15 amino acids. Germline CDR1 reads SNHLY; CDR2 reads FYNNEI. Trimming took off 6 bases at V and 0 bases at J, with 12 bases between the two ends. This chain's CDR3 is CASSAGLSSYNEQFF. The CDR3 region has the DNA TGTGCCAGCAGCGCGGGGTTGAGCTCCTACAATGAGCAGTTCTTC.

This clone was seen just once. This chain uses TRBV5-1 with TRBJ2-2; 7 bases map to TRBD2. Trimming cost V 4 bases and J 0 bases; bases outside gene matches: 3. This CDR3 comprises 15 residues. The germline V gene encodes CDR1 SGHRS and CDR2 YFSETQ. CDR3 DNA: TGCGCCAGCAGCCCTAGCGGAGCGAACACCGGGGAGCTGTTTTTT. It translates to CASSPSGANTGELFF.

The rearrangement joins TRBV14 to TRBJ2-5; 8 bases fit TRBD2. Germline V lookup: CDR1 SGHDN, CDR2 FVKESK. V shed 5 bases, J shed 2 bases, and the junction held 7 bases outside the gene matches. There are 15 residues in the CDR3. As DNA, the CDR3 is TGTGCCAGCAGCGATTGGGGGACTAGACAAGAGACCCAGTACTTC. Its translation is CASSDWGTRQETQYF.

The rearrangement joins TRBV19 to TRBJ1-1; 7 bases fit TRBD1. Germline CDR1 is LNHDA and CDR2 is SQIVND (reference sequence). The CDR3 consists of 15 residues. After removal of 3 bases from V and 8 bases from J, the junction contained 12 bases not matched to a gene. The chain's CDR3 is CASSMFRGGGGEAFF. The CDR3 DNA reads TGTGCCAGTAGTATGTTTCGAGGGGGCGGCGGGGAAGCTTTCTTT.

This chain links TRBV6-5 with TRBJ1-2, with 10 bases matching TRBD1. The CDR3 covers 13 residues. J lost 5 bases, V lost 6 bases, and 3 bases had no gene match. Germline values: CDR1 MNHEY, CDR2 SVGAGI. CDR3 loop: CASRGDRGYGYTF. The CDR3 bases are TGTGCCAGCAGAGGGGACAGGGGTTATGGCTACACCTTC.

The V gene is TRBV5-1, the J gene TRBJ1-2; 7 bases align to TRBD1. The CDR3 is made up of 12 amino acids. The V gene end was trimmed by 4 bases and the J gene end by 6 bases; junction bases not matched to a gene: 3. Germline assignment: CDR1 SGHRS and CDR2 YFSETQ. Written as DNA, the CDR3 is TGCGCCAGCAGCCCGGACAGGCATGGCTACACCTTC. Its translation: CASSPDRHGYTF.

A few counts support this clone. The V call is TRBV2, the J call TRBJ1-1; D might be TRBD1 (5 bases). CDR3 length: 13 residues. V lost 5 bases, J lost 6 bases, and 13 bases lay in between. In germline, CDR1 is SNHLY, CDR2 FYNNEI. CDR3 nucleotides: TGTGCCAGCAGTTCGGACGACAGCTCTGAAGCTTTCTTT. This gives the protein CASSSDDSSEAFF.

V is TRBV10-2 and J is TRBJ2-7; D gene uncertain. Deletions cut 2 bases from V and 2 bases from J, with 7 bases between. The CDR3 runs to 13 residues. In germline, CDR1 is WSHSY, CDR2 SAAADI. CDR3 nucleotides: TGCGCCAGCAGTGAGGAGCGACCCTACGAGCAGTACTTC. It is translated as CASSEERPYEQYF.

This rearrangement joins TRBV19 to TRBJ2-7; TRBD1 might be the D (5 bases). Trimming cost V 5 bases and J 3 bases, with 11 bases left between them. The CDR3 has 13 residues. Per germline, CDR1 LNHDA and CDR2 SQIVND (reference sequence). CDR3 sequence: CASSSDRLYEQYF. DNA for the CDR3: TGTGCCAGTAGTTCCGACAGACTCTACGAGCAGTACTTC.